The table lists the clone carrying this T cell receptor (beta chain) with many counts. Primers: 60 Vbeta forward and 13 Jbeta reverse. Libraries were prepared by immunoSEQ multiplex PCR; TCRdb keeps only in-frame clonotypes and omits some of them. The sample carries about 150,000 clones, 82% recorded once. These data belong to a study of cytomegalovirus exposure and HLA in healthy donors. V lost 3 bases to trimming and J lost 11 bases, with 14 bases between them. The germline V gene encodes CDR1 MNHNS and CDR2 SASEGT. CDR3 length: 13 amino acids. This rearrangement joins TRBV6-1 to TRBJ1-5; D is unresolved. The sequenced sample was PBMCs. This TCR was sampled from a woman aged 50 to 60 in good health and CMV-seropositive. As DNA, the CDR3 is TGTGCCAGCAGTGAGGCGGCCCGTCGGGCCCAGCATTTT. Protein product: CASSEAARRAQHF.